This is a list of T cell receptor beta chains from one sample in a study of human T cells and chemical hapten exposure. TCRdb fed the RACE reads into MiXCR, producing one record per CDR3 protein. The sample includes about 190,000 distinct CDR3 sequences, around 23% of them seen just once. Here the sequenced sample was whole blood, taken in connection with sensitization to the hapten diphenylcyclopropenone (DPC). These receptors were obtained from a middle-aged woman with alopecia areata. Some clones in this sample may be carry-over from other donors' samples. The CDR3 runs from the conserved cysteine through the conserved F or W. The D gene is left open where the match is weak. The size of a clone is reported for some rows only, either as once, few or many, or as a class for expanded clones.

abundance | j_gene | v_gene | d_gene | CDR3aa | CDR3nt
- | TRBJ2-7 | TRBV6-5 | - | CASSSGAPPSSYEQYF | TGTGCCAGCAGTAGCGGAGCACCACCGAGCTCCTACGAGCAGTACTTC
- | TRBJ2-1 | TRBV6-4 | TRBD1 | CVSSDTSDRVNEQFF | TGTGTCAGCAGTGACACCTCAGACAGGGTCAATGAGCAGTTCTTC
- | TRBJ1-1 | TRBV10-3 | - | CAISEPGSEAFF | TGTGCCATCAGTGAGCCGGGGTCTGAAGCTTTCTTT
- | TRBJ2-3 | TRBV4-2 | - | CASSQVGLADLIGGDTQYF | TGTGCCAGCAGCCAAGTTGGGCTAGCCGACTTGATTGGCGGGGATACGCAGTATTTT
few | TRBJ2-5 | TRBV11-2 | TRBD1 | CASSGTDEETQYF | TGTGCCAGCAGCGGGACAGACGAAGAGACCCAGTACTTC
- | TRBJ2-6 | TRBV7-2 | TRBD2 | CASSFGLAGGFSGANVLTF | TGTGCCAGCAGTTTCGGACTAGCGGGAGGGTTCTCTGGGGCCAACGTCCTGACTTTC
- | TRBJ1-6 | TRBV20-1 | - | CSARVLGWTDSTFHF | TGCAGTGCTAGAGTTTTGGGGTGGACCGATTCTACTTTCCACTTT
few | TRBJ2-3 | TRBV7-8 | TRBD2 | CASSPANGRSTDTQYF | TGTGCCAGCAGCCCAGCTAACGGGAGGAGCACAGATACGCAGTATTTT
few | TRBJ2-3 | TRBV20-1 | - | CSAHPPKSTDTQYF | TGCAGTGCCCACCCGCCCAAAAGCACAGATACGCAGTATTTT
- | TRBJ2-2 | TRBV30 | - | CAWDLLGSTGELFF | TGTGCCTGGGATCTCCTAGGGAGCACCGGGGAGCTGTTTTTT
many | TRBJ1-5 | TRBV10-1 | TRBD1 | CASSESRTGDQPQHF | TGCGCCAGCAGTGAGTCTCGGACAGGGGATCAGCCCCAGCATTTT
- | TRBJ2-7 | TRBV7-8 | - | CASSLVGLREQYF | TGTGCCAGCAGCTTGGTGGGACTTAGGGAGCAGTACTTC
- | TRBJ2-1 | TRBV20-1 | TRBD2 | CSARTSGREQFF | TGCAGTGCCAGGACTAGCGGGCGCGAGCAGTTCTTC
many | TRBJ2-3 | TRBV6-2/TRBV6-3 | TRBD2 | CASSHVAGTDTQYF | TGTGCCAGCAGTCACGTAGCGGGAACGGATACGCAGTATTTT
- | TRBJ2-1 | TRBV5-6 | TRBD2 | CASSQIAGGAYNEQFF | TGTGCCAGCAGCCAGATAGCGGGAGGAGCTTACAATGAGCAGTTCTTC
- | TRBJ2-5 | TRBV25-1 | TRBD1 | CASSEVRGRETQYF | TGTGCCAGCAGTGAAGTCAGGGGGCGGGAGACCCAGTACTTC
- | TRBJ2-1 | TRBV7-2 | TRBD2 | CASSWNLAGEVQFF | TGTGCCAGCAGCTGGAATCTAGCGGGAGAAGTGCAGTTCTTC
few | TRBJ2-1 | TRBV29-1 | - | CSVEDRDSRPFF | TGCAGCGTTGAAGATCGGGACTCTCGGCCGTTCTTC
many | TRBJ2-5 | TRBV4-2 | - | CASSRGAGNQETQYF | TGTGCCAGCAGCCGCGGGGCGGGGAACCAAGAGACCCAGTACTTC
once | TRBJ2-6 | TRBV11-1 | - | CASSLKGSGANVLTF | TGTGCCAGCAGCTTAAAGGGATCTGGGGCCAACGTCCTGACTTTC
- | TRBJ2-7 | TRBV6-5 | TRBD2 | CASSYSLSGRDEQYF | TGTGCCAGCAGTTACTCGCTCTCCGGGAGGGACGAGCAGTACTTC
- | TRBJ2-5 | TRBV10-3 | - | CAISPSGGLGETQYF | TGTGCCATCAGTCCCAGTGGGGGCCTTGGGGAGACCCAGTACTTC
- | TRBJ2-1 | TRBV20-1 | TRBD2 | CSASPVGLDYNEQFF | TGCAGTGCTAGTCCCGTCGGACTAGACTACAATGAGCAGTTCTTC
- | TRBJ1-1 | TRBV20-1 | - | CSAFRDPSLAFF | TGCAGTGCCTTCCGGGACCCCTCCTTGGCTTTCTTT
few | TRBJ2-7 | TRBV6-5 | - | CASSYSATASYEQYF | TGTGCCAGCAGTTACTCGGCCACTGCCTCCTACGAGCAGTACTTC
few | TRBJ2-7 | TRBV4-2 | TRBD2 | CASSQDMTSGNYEQYF | TGTGCCAGCAGCCAAGATATGACTAGCGGGAACTACGAGCAGTACTTC
few | TRBJ2-7 | TRBV29-1 | TRBD1 | CSVEGQGAYEQYF | TGCAGCGTTGAAGGCCAGGGGGCCTACGAGCAGTACTTC
- | TRBJ1-1 | TRBV27 | - | CASSFQGSNTEAFF | TGTGCCAGCAGTTTCCAGGGATCGAACACTGAAGCTTTCTTT
large | TRBJ2-1 | TRBV28 | - | CASSFRDSSREQFF | TGTGCCAGCAGTTTTAGGGATTCAAGCCGTGAGCAGTTCTTC
few | TRBJ2-1 | TRBV5-1 | TRBD1 | CASSRTGLTYNEQFF | TGCGCCAGCAGCCGGACAGGGCTCACCTACAATGAGCAGTTCTTC
few | TRBJ2-2 | TRBV7-6 | TRBD1 | CASSSPGQGLDTGELFF | TGTGCCAGCAGCTCCCCGGGACAGGGGTTAGACACCGGGGAGCTGTTTTTT
- | TRBJ1-2 | TRBV7-2 | TRBD1 | CASSLAGTGEYGYTF | TGTGCCAGCAGCTTAGCGGGGACAGGGGAATATGGCTACACCTTC
- | TRBJ1-2 | TRBV24-1 | - | CATSDPRQGVNYGYTF | TGTGCCACCAGTGATCCCCGCCAGGGAGTTAACTATGGCTACACCTTC
few | TRBJ1-3 | TRBV30 | - | CALALSGNTIYF | TGTGCCCTGGCGCTCTCTGGAAACACCATATATTTT
many | TRBJ2-7 | TRBV11-2 | TRBD2 | CASSLGLAGPYEQYF | TGTGCCAGCAGCTTAGGACTAGCGGGACCCTACGAGCAGTACTTC
once | TRBJ2-3 | TRBV10-3 | TRBD2 | CAIRADGTSVDTQYF | TGTGCCATCAGGGCGGACGGGACTAGTGTGGATACGCAGTATTTT
- | TRBJ2-3 | TRBV7-2 | - | CASSWGETETQYF | TGTGCCAGCAGCTGGGGAGAAACAGAAACGCAGTATTTT
many | TRBJ2-5 | TRBV5-1 | - | CASYQGARARETQYF | TGCGCCAGCTACCAAGGGGCGCGGGCACGAGAGACCCAGTACTTC
few | TRBJ2-7 | TRBV12-3/TRBV12-4 | TRBD2 | CASRPGLAGAYEQYF | TGTGCCAGCAGGCCCGGACTAGCGGGAGCCTACGAGCAGTACTTC
- | TRBJ1-2 | TRBV30 | - | CAWTPRRVQAF | TGTGCCTGGACGCCCCGGAGGGTTCAGGCCTTC
many | TRBJ2-6 | TRBV14 | - | CASSQDPQRSGANVLTF | TGTGCCAGCAGCCAAGATCCCCAGCGGTCTGGGGCCAACGTCCTGACTTTC
many | TRBJ2-6 | TRBV5-5 | - | CASSPGVSGANVLTF | TGTGCCAGCAGCCCAGGCGTCTCTGGGGCCAACGTCCTGACTTTC
- | TRBJ1-6 | TRBV11-1 | - | CASSLDGTTLHF | TGTGCCAGCAGCTTGGACGGAACGACCCTCCACTTT
few | TRBJ2-2 | TRBV9 | - | CASSMTGGELFF | TGTGCCAGCAGCATGACGGGGGGGGAGCTGTTTTTT
- | TRBJ2-7 | TRBV6-2/TRBV6-3 | TRBD1 | CASPEKDRGSYEQYF | TGTGCCAGCCCCGAAAAGGACAGGGGAAGCTACGAGCAGTACTTC
- | TRBJ2-1 | TRBV4-1 | TRBD2 | CASSQGGAGVKNEQFF | TGCGCCAGCAGCCAAGGTGGAGCGGGGGTTAAAAATGAGCAGTTCTTC
few | TRBJ2-2 | TRBV7-3 | - | CASSLLGGRVTGELFF | TGTGCCAGCAGCCTCCTGGGGGGCCGGGTCACCGGGGAGCTGTTTTTT
- | TRBJ2-1 | TRBV6-5 | TRBD2 | CASSYRAILAGGNNEQFF | TGTGCCAGCAGTTATAGGGCAATTCTAGCGGGAGGGAACAATGAGCAGTTCTTC
few | TRBJ2-3 | TRBV28 | - | CASTIGAGSTDTQYF | TGTGCCAGCACCATCGGGGCAGGGAGCACAGATACGCAGTATTTT
- | TRBJ2-1 | TRBV2 | - | CASSSGHWQFF | TGTGCCAGCAGTTCTGGGCATTGGCAGTTCTTC
once | TRBJ2-4 | TRBV5-4 | - | CATTTGERAKNIQYF | TGTGCCACTACGACAGGCGAACGGGCCAAAAACATTCAGTACTTC
few | TRBJ2-6 | TRBV10-3 | - | CAISGDGSGANVLTF | TGTGCCATCAGTGGGGACGGCTCTGGGGCCAACGTCCTGACTTTC
- | TRBJ2-7 | TRBV20-1 | - | CSASWGGEQYF | TGCAGTGCTAGTTGGGGTGGCGAGCAGTACTTC
few | TRBJ1-5 | TRBV20-1 | TRBD1 | CSAPTGRISNQPQHF | TGCAGTGCTCCGACAGGGAGAATAAGCAATCAGCCCCAGCATTTT
- | TRBJ2-5 | TRBV12-3/TRBV12-4 | - | CASSLTRAQETQYF | TGTGCCAGCAGTCTTACCCGTGCCCAAGAGACCCAGTACTTC
- | TRBJ2-1 | TRBV27 | TRBD1 | CASRGLTGQGRNEQFF | TGTGCCAGCAGGGGGTTAACGGGACAGGGCAGGAATGAGCAGTTCTTC
- | TRBJ2-5 | TRBV7-2 | - | CASSSQANPRETQYF | TGTGCCAGCAGCTCTCAGGCTAACCCCAGGGAGACCCAGTACTTC
once | TRBJ2-7 | TRBV29-1 | - | CSVVSGEWYEQYF | TGCAGCGTTGTATCGGGAGAGTGGTACGAGCAGTACTTC
- | TRBJ2-2 | TRBV11-2 | TRBD1 | CASSTLTGYTGELFF | TGTGCCAGCAGCACCTTGACAGGGTACACCGGGGAGCTGTTTTTT
few | TRBJ2-1 | TRBV27 | - | CASSVAETGYNEQFF | TGTGCCAGCAGTGTAGCGGAGACCGGATACAATGAGCAGTTCTTC